The 6 T cell receptor beta chains in this list originate from one sample, sequenced in a study of glioma-infiltrating T cells after dendritic cell vaccination. As for time point: after dendritic cell vaccination, including at tumor progression/relapse. Libraries were prepared by immunoSEQ multiplex PCR; TCRdb keeps only in-frame clonotypes and omits some of them. Altogether about 91,000 clones are present, about 81% being singletons, with the ten largest covering 2% to 2.5%. The sequences come from blood, collected after dendritic cell vaccination. These TCRs come from a human donor with glioblastoma.

This clone was seen more than once but under ten times. The V and J genes are TRBV7-9 and TRBJ2-3; D perhaps matches TRBD2 (5 bases). The CDR3 length is 16 residues. V was clipped by 2 bases and J by 0 bases, with 12 bases between them. The germline gives CDR1 SEHNR, CDR2 FQNEAQ (reference sequence). This CDR3 is CASSLTGGFSTDTQYF. The CDR3, as DNA: TGTGCCAGCAGCTTAACCGGCGGGTTCAGCACAGATACGCAGTATTTT.

This chain joins TRBV6-6 and TRBJ2-3; 10 positions match TRBD2. The junction had 5 bases not matched to a gene; V was cut back by 6 bases and J by 2 bases. The CDR3 covers 15 residues. In germline, CDR1 is MNHNY, CDR2 SVGAGI (reference sequence). CDR3 coding DNA: TGTGCCAGCAGCTCTGGACTAGCGGTCACAGATACGCAGTATTTT. This translates into CASSSGLAVTDTQYF.

This clone was counted only a few times. The chain recombines TRBV18 with TRBJ2-3; D unresolved. CDR3 size: 18 residues. Germline V gene data show CDR1 as KGHSH and CDR2 as LQKENI. V was cut by 0 bases and J by 2 bases, with 18 bases left in between. The CDR3 loop reads CASSPPLSGSWNTDTQYF. As DNA, the CDR3 is TGTGCCAGCTCACCACCGTTGTCAGGCTCTTGGAACACAGATACGCAGTATTTT.

The rearrangement uses TRBV4-1 and TRBJ1-3; 10 bases agree with TRBD1. Trimming removed 1 base from V and 8 bases from J; junction bases left unmatched: 2. CDR3 length equals 14 residues. Per germline, CDR1 MGHRA and CDR2 YSYEKL. The CDR3 DNA reads as TGCGCCAGCAGCCAAGGACAGGGGGCATACACCATATATTTT. Translating it yields CASSQGQGAYTIYF.

V and J are TRBV6-1 and TRBJ1-5; possible D gene TRBD1, 5 bases. Trimming removed 6 bases at V and 7 bases at J, with 13 bases between. The germline CDR1 and CDR2 sequences are MNHNS and SASEGT. CDR3 length: 13 residues. The CDR3, as DNA: TGTGCCAGCAGGATGGGGGGTGGGCAGCCCCAGCATTTT. Translated: CASRMGGGQPQHF.

In nucleotides, the CDR3 is TGTGCCAGCAGGAACAGGGTGGACACTGAAGCTTTCTTT. Translated, it gives CASRNRVDTEAFF. The V call is TRBV6-1, the J call TRBJ1-1; tentative D call: TRBD1 (6 bases). Trimming shortened V by 6 bases and J by 3 bases, and 11 bases separated the two germline ends. CDR1 is MNHNS, CDR2 SASEGT, per germline. The CDR3 contains 13 residues.